This T cell receptor beta chain was obtained from a study of PD-1 blockade in mismatch repair-deficient tumors. Study-wide context: Patients had around twelve mismatch repair-deficient cancer types, all previously treated and progressing. The study's findings and limits: Rapid post-treatment expansion, then contraction, generally preceding radiologic response, marked tumor-resident clones.

Mismatch repair deficiency was confirmed in all patients, by PCR or immunohistochemistry. TCRs were sequenced from three patients responding to pembrolizumab. V was clipped by 6 bases and J by 5 bases; unmatched bases: 5. This CDR3 region has 12 residues. Germline-derived CDR1 and CDR2 are SQVTM and ANQGSEA. As concerns this clone: What it recognizes is unknown.

Repertoires were generated with immunoSEQ multiplex PCR, while TCRdb's copy carries only in-frame clones and drops some. Here the sample spans some 120,000 clones, around 83% being singletons. The sequenced sample was peripheral blood, obtained 44 weeks after starting pembrolizumab. This receptor was taken from an adult with mismatch repair-deficient cancer. This chain links TRBV29-1 with TRBJ2-3; TRBD1 matches at 7 bases. As DNA, the CDR3 is TGCAGCGTCGCGTCAGGGGGAGATACGCAGTATTTT. Translation gives CSVASGGDTQYF.